This T cell receptor (beta chain) comes out of a study of blood T cell repertoires in COVID-19. Germline V lookup: CDR1 SGHAT, CDR2 FQNNGV. Trimming cost V 5 bases and J 5 bases, with 9 bases left between them. CDR3 size: 13 residues. Only in-frame clones appear in the TCRdb table, and some are missing; sequencing was by immunoSEQ multiplex PCR. The table shows about 160,000 clones, with around four fifths occurring only once. This clone has more than one count but fewer than ten. The TCR was taken from a woman aged 45-65 years who had recovered from COVID-19. Sequenced: PBMCs or T cells enriched from blood (not recorded which). The rearrangement uses TRBV11-2 and TRBJ1-4; D is unclear. The CDR3 region is CASSRAGNEKLFF. CDR3 DNA: TGTGCCAGCAGCAGGGCGGGCAATGAAAAACTGTTTTTT.